This TCR beta chain is from a study of spatial heterogeneity in lung cancer. Study-level findings and limits: Tumor mutation count correlated with how many alpha and beta TCRs expanded intratumorally.

V was trimmed by 6 bases and J by 6 bases, leaving 15 bases between them. The CDR3 loop spans 13 amino acids. From germline, CDR1 is SNHLY and CDR2 FYNNEI. This clonotype has ten or more counts. The antigen is undetermined. Since the library was made to target alpha chains, this beta chain is a stray read and its abundance is not meaningful. Specified time point: sample taken at primary tumor resection. Whole RNA was taken from tumor, nontumor lung or frozen PBMC; it was then sequenced unsorted. TCRdb independently ran MiXCR on the 5' RACE reads; one entry per CDR3 protein. The sample has over 15,000 distinct CDR3 sequences, around 6.2% seen once.

Sequencing was performed on lung tumor tissue, taken at surgery. The rearrangement uses TRBV2 and TRBJ2-7; D tentatively fits TRBD1 or TRBD2 (5 bases each). The receptor was isolated from a male donor with early-stage non-small cell lung cancer. CDR3 loop: CASSALRDAEQYF. Written as DNA, the CDR3 is TGTGCCAGCAGCGCACTCCGGGACGCCGAGCAGTACTTC.